Reported below is one TCR beta chain. Its specificity is not known. It was 8.5 to 10 ml of fresh peripheral blood that supplied the PBMCs. RNA transcripts yielded amplified TCR beta CDR3 regions. The HTBI set primed first-round TCR CDR3 RT-PCR. TCRdb passed the multiplex PCR reads through MiXCR, listing each CDR3 protein once. The sample consists of around 340,000 distinct CDR3 sequences, approximately 15% of them appearing once. These data originate in a study of T cells in Graves' hyperthyroidism and ophthalmopathy. General study points: A median roughly six months before onset, the model predicted ophthalmopathy.

This CDR3 has 18 amino acids. Germline values: CDR1 LNHDA, CDR2 SQIVND (reference sequence). V was clipped by 8 bases and J by 8 bases; unmatched bases: 21. The clonotype comes from a man aged 25 to 45 with Graves' hyperthyroidism. The chain employs TRBV19 and TRBJ2-1; 10 bases match TRBD2. Specimen: blood. CDR3 DNA: TGTGCCAGTGGCTGGACTAGCGGAATTCAGCCTCTCTCGGATGAGCAGTTCTTC. Its protein product is CASGWTSGIQPLSDEQFF.